Listed here is a single T cell receptor (beta chain). This entry belongs to a study of blood T cell repertoires in COVID-19. In the study overall: The United States, Italy and Spain were the sources of the acute and convalescent COVID-19 samples. PBMCs, B-cell-depleted T cells, or T cells were the source of the cDNA or gDNA that made up the material.

Original processing methods: Estimation of nucleated cell counts was performed using reference gene primer amplification. Only in-frame clones appear in the TCRdb table, and some are missing; sequencing was by immunoSEQ multiplex PCR. V and J calls and clone size are copied from that table; D and trimming were computed from the DNA. Altogether more than 200,000 clones are present, 88% being singletons, with the ten largest covering around 0.7%. The CDR3 totals 13 residues. The germline V gene encodes CDR1 SGHVS and CDR2 FNYEAQ. The V end was cut by 5 bases, the J end by 6 bases, with 12 bases between.

Input material: peripheral blood. The chain carries TRBV7-6 and TRBJ2-3, with unresolved D. The origin of this receptor is a man in his forties with acute or convalescent COVID-19. CDR3 DNA: TGTGCCAGCAGCCCCGCTGCGGTCGATACGCAGTATTTT. Translating gives CASSPAAVDTQYF.